Sequencing of this T cell receptor (beta chain) was carried out in a study of T-cell memory formation after mild COVID-19. General study results and limits: Researchers found some responding clones in pre-infection memory, a sign that cross-reactive memory joined. Later expanders leaned CD4+, whereas clones that contracted between day 15 and 85 were balanced CD4/CD8.

TCR alpha and TCR beta cDNA libraries with sample barcodes and UMIs came from 5'RACE using constant-segment primers. TCRdb reprocessed the 5' RACE reads with MiXCR, giving one entry per CDR3 protein. The sample has 400,000 to 450,000 distinct CDR3 sequences, around 17% seen once. The CDR3 spans 14 residues. Germline CDR1 LNHDA, CDR2 SQIVND (reference sequence). The junction had 0 bases not matched to a gene; V was cut back by 3 bases and J by 6 bases. This clonotype occurred many times. What it binds is unknown. This chain connects TRBV19 to TRBJ2-2; 11 positions agree with TRBD1. Sequenced input: PBMCs or a T cell subset sorted from them (not recorded which). This TCR derives from a young man who had mild COVID-19 (a few samples of this study predate the infection). Cell type and time point are not known. This CDR3 reads CASSMGQGAGELFF. Written as DNA, the CDR3 is TGTGCCAGTAGTATGGGACAGGGGGCCGGGGAGCTGTTTTTT.